The rows below give T cell receptor beta chains drawn from one sample of a study of cytomegalovirus exposure and HLA in healthy donors. Only in-frame clones appear in the TCRdb table, and some are missing; sequencing was by immunoSEQ multiplex PCR. The repertoire holds 150,000 to 200,000 clones, with approximately 85% as singletons. Material for sequencing was PBMCs. The receptors stem from a man between 18 and 29 years old in good health and CMV-seropositive. Both conserved end residues are part of each CDR3. The D gene is left open where the match is weak. The listing skips clone size in some rows; elsewhere it reads once, few, many or a size class.

j_gene | d_gene | abundance | len | v_gene | CDR3aa | CDR3nt
TRBJ2-3 | TRBD2 | NA | 15 | TRBV7-2 | CASSTYGGNSDTQYF | TGTGCCAGCAGCACGTACGGGGGGAACTCCGATACGCAGTATTTT
TRBJ2-5 | TRBD2 | once | 16 | TRBV6-1 | CASSEPSGGTQETQYF | TGTGCCAGCAGTGAACCCAGCGGGGGAACCCAAGAGACCCAGTACTTC
TRBJ2-5 | TRBD1 | NA | 12 | TRBV7-8 | CASRDRAETQYF | TGTGCCAGCAGGGACAGGGCAGAGACCCAGTACTTC
TRBJ2-1 | TRBD2 | NA | 16 | TRBV11-2 | CASSLSPTHSGVFQFF | TGTGCCAGCAGCTTATCACCCACCCATAGCGGGGTTTTCCAGTTCTTC
TRBJ2-2 | TRBD1 | once | 15 | TRBV7-2 | CASSLRGRVTGELFF | TGTGCCAGCAGCTTAAGGGGGCGAGTCACCGGGGAGCTGTTTTTT
TRBJ1-2 | TRBD1 | NA | 17 | TRBV12-5 | CASGYPVKTGVNYGYTF | TGTGCTAGTGGTTACCCAGTGAAGACAGGGGTGAACTATGGCTACACCTTC
TRBJ2-7 | NA | few | 14 | TRBV4-1 | CASSQPGANYEQYF | TGCGCCAGCAGCCAACCTGGGGCCAACTACGAGCAGTACTTC
TRBJ1-2 | TRBD1 | NA | 15 | TRBV5-1 | CASSLPQGTRYGYTF | TGCGCCAGCAGCTTGCCACAGGGGACACGGTATGGCTACACCTTC
TRBJ2-7 | NA | NA | 13 | TRBV21-1 | CASSRDRQYEQYF | TGTGCCAGCAGCCGGGACAGGCAGTACGAGCAGTACTTC
TRBJ2-3 | TRBD2 | NA | 17 | TRBV27 | CASSFSQRGGRTDTQYF | TGTGCCAGCAGTTTCTCCCAGCGGGGGGGCCGCACAGATACGCAGTATTTT
TRBJ2-5 | NA | NA | 13 | TRBV2 | CASSSAGPETQYF | TGTGCCAGCAGTTCTGCGGGGCCGGAGACCCAGTACTTC
TRBJ2-1 | NA | NA | 13 | TRBV4-3 | CASSQDLAYEQFF | TGCGCCAGCAGCCAAGACCTAGCCTATGAGCAGTTCTTC
TRBJ1-6 | TRBD1 | NA | 14 | TRBV9 | CASSPRDRNSPLHF | TGTGCCAGCAGCCCCCGGGACAGAAATTCACCCCTCCACTTT
TRBJ2-1 | NA | NA | 15 | TRBV10-3 | CAISDPEVPHRVQFF | TGTGCCATCAGTGACCCCGAGGTTCCTCATCGGGTGCAGTTCTTC
TRBJ2-5 | TRBD2 | NA | 16 | TRBV30 | CAWSGLRRGGDETQYF | TGTGCCTGGAGTGGACTTCGGCGGGGGGGCGACGAGACCCAGTACTTC
TRBJ1-2 | NA | NA | 16 | TRBV6-5 | CASSYPIGRDSYGYTF | TGTGCCAGCAGTTACCCGATTGGGAGGGATTCGTATGGCTACACCTTC